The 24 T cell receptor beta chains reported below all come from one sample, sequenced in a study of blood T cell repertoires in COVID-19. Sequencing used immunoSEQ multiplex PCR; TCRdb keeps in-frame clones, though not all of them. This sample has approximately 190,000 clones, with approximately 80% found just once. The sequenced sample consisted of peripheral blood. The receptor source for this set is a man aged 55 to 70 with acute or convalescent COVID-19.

The CDR3 sequence: CASSFTGGEQPQHF. CDR3 coding DNA: TGTGCCAGCAGCTTTACAGGGGGTGAACAGCCCCAGCATTTT. V usage is TRBV5-6 and J usage is TRBJ1-5, with TRBD1 identical over 8 bases. V gave up 2 bases and J gave up 7 bases; unmatched junction bases: 5. The germline V gene encodes CDR1 SGHDT and CDR2 YYEEEE. This CDR3 region has 14 residues.

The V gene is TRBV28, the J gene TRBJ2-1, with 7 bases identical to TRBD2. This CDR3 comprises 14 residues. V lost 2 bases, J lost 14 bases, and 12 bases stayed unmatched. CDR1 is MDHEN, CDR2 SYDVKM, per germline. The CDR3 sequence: CASSLRTGLGSKFF. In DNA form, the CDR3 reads TGTGCCAGCAGTTTACGGACCGGACTAGGTTCCAAGTTCTTC.

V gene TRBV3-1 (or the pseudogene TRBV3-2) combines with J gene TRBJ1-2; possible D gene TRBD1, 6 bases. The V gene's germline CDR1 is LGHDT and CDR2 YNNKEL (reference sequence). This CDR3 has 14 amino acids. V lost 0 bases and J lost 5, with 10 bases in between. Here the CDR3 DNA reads TGTGCCAGCAGCCAAGACACAGGGAGTTATGGCTACACCTTC. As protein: CASSQDTGSYGYTF.

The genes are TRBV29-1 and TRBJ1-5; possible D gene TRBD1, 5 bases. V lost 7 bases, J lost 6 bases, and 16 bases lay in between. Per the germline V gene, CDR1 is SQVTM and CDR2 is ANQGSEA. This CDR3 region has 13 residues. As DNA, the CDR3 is TGCAGCGCCGTGGTGTCGGGGGGTCAGCCCCAGCATTTT. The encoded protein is CSAVVSGGQPQHF.

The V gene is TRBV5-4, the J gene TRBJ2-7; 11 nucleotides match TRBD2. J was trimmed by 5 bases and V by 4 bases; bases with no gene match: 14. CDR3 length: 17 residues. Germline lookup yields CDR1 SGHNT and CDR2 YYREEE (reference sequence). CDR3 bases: TGTGCCAGCAGCGGGCGACTAGCGGGAACGGGCGGTGACGAGCAGTACTTC. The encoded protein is CASSGRLAGTGGDEQYF.

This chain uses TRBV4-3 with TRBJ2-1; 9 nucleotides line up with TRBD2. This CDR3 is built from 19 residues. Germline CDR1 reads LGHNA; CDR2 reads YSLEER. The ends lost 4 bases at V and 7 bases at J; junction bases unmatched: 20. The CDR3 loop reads CASSPTHSTGTSFLNEQFF. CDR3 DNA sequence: TGCGCCAGCAGCCCCACACACTCTACCGGGACTAGCTTTCTTAATGAGCAGTTCTTC.

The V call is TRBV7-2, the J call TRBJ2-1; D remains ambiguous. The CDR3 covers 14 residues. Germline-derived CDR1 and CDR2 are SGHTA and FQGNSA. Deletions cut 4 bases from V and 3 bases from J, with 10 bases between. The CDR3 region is CASSSTPGYNEQFF. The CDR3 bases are TGTGCCAGCAGCTCTACTCCGGGCTACAATGAGCAGTTCTTC.

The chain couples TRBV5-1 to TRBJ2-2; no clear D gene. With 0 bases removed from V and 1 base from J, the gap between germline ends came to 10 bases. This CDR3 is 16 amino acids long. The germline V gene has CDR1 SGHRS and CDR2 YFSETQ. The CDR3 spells CASSLVATLNTGELFF. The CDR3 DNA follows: TGCGCCAGCAGCTTGGTCGCGACACTGAACACCGGGGAGCTGTTTTTT.

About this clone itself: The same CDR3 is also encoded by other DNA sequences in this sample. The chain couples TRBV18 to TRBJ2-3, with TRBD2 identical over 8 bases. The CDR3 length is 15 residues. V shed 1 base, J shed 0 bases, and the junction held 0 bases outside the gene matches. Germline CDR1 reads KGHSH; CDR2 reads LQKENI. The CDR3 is CASSPLAGSTDTQYF. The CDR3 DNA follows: TGTGCCAGCTCACCACTAGCGGGGAGCACAGATACGCAGTATTTT. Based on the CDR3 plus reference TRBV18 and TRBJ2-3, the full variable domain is NAGVMQNPRHLVRRRGQEARLRCSPMKGHSHVYWYRQLPEEGLKFMVYLQKENIIDESGMPKERFSAEFPKEGPSILRIQQVVRGDSAAYFCASSPLAGSTDTQYFGPGTRLTVL.

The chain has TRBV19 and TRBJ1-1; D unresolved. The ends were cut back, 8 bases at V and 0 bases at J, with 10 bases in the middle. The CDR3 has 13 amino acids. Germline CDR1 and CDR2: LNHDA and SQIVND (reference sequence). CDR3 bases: TGTGCCAGTTCGGGAGATCTGAACACTGAAGCTTTCTTT. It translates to CASSGDLNTEAFF.

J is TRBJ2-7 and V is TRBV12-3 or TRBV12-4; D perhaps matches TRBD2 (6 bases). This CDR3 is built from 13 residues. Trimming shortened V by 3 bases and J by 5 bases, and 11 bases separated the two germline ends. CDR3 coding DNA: TGTGCCAGCAGTTTGATCGGGGGAAACGAGCAGTACTTC. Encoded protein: CASSLIGGNEQYF.

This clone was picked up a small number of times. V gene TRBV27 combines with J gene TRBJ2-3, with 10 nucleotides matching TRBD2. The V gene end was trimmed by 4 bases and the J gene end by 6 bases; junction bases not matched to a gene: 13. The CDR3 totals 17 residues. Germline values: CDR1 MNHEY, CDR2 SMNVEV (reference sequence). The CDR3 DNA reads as TGTGCCAGCAGTTCCACAGAGCGGGGGGGCGCATCGGATACGCAGTATTTT. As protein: CASSSTERGGASDTQYF.

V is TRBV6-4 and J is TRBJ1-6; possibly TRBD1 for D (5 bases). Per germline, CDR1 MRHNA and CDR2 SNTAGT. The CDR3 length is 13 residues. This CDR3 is CYGAGKPRFTLHF. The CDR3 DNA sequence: TGTTATGGGGCTGGGAAGCCGAGATTCACCCTCCACTTT.

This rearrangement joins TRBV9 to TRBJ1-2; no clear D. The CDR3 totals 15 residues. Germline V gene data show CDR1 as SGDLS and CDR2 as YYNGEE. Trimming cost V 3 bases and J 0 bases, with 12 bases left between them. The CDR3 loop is CASSALSSSNYGYTF. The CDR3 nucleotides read TGTGCCAGCAGCGCCCTCAGTAGCTCTAACTATGGCTACACCTTC.

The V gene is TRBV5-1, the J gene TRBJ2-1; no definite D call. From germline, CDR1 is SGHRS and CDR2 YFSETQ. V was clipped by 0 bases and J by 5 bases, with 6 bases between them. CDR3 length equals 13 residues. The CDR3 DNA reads TGCGCCAGCAGCTTGGGACTTGACAATGAGCAGTTCTTC. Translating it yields CASSLGLDNEQFF. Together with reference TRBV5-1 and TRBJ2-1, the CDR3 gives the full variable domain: KAGVTQTPRYLIKTRGQQVTLSCSPISGHRSVSWYQQTPGQGLQFLFEYFSETQRNKGNFPGRFSGRQFSNSRSEMNVSTLELGDSALYLCASSLGLDNEQFFGPGTRLTVL.

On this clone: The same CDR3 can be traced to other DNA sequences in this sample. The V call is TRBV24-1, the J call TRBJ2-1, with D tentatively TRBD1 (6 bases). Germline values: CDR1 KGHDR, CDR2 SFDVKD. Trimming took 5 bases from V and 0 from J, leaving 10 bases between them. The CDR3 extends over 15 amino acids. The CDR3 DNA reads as TGTGCCACCAGTGGAGGGGGAAGCTCCTACAATGAGCAGTTCTTC. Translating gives CATSGGGSSYNEQFF.

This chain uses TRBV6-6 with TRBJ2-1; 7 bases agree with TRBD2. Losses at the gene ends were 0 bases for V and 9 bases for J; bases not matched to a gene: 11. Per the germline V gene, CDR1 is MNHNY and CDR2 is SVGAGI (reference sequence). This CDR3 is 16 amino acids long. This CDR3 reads CASSYSRVVGGFEQFF. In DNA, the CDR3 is TGTGCCAGCAGTTACTCGAGAGTAGTGGGGGGGTTTGAGCAGTTCTTC.

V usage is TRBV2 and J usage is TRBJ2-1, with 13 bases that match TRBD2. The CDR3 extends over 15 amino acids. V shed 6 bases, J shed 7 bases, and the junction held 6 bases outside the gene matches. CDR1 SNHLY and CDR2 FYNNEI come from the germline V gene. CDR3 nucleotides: TGTGCCAGCAGGGTTCGACTAGCGGGGGGAAATGAGCAGTTCTTC. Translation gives CASRVRLAGGNEQFF.

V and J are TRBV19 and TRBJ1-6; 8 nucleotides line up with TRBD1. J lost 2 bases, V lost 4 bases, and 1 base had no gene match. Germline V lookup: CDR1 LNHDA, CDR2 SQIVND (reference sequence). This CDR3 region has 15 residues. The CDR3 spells CASSRTGTYNSPLHF. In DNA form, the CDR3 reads TGTGCCAGTAGTAGGACAGGGACCTATAATTCACCCCTCCACTTT.

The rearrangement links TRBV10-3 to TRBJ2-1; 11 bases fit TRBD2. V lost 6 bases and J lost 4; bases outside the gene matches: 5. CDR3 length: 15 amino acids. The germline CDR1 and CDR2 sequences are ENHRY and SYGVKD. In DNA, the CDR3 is TGTGCCATCAGAACTAGCGGGAGTGTTTACAATGAGCAGTTCTTC. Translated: CAIRTSGSVYNEQFF.

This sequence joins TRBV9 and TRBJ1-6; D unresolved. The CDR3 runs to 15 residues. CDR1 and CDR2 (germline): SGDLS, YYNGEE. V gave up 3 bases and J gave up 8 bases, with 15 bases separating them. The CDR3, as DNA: TGTGCCAGCAGCGGTTTTCAGTCGTCACATTCACCCCTCCACTTT. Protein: CASSGFQSSHSPLHF. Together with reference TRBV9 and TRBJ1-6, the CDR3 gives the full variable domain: DSGVTQTPKHLITATGQRVTLRCSPRSGDLSVYWYQQSLDQGLQFLIQYYNGEERAKGNILERFSAQQFPDLHSELNLSSLELGDSALYFCASSGFQSSHSPLHFGNGTRLTVT.

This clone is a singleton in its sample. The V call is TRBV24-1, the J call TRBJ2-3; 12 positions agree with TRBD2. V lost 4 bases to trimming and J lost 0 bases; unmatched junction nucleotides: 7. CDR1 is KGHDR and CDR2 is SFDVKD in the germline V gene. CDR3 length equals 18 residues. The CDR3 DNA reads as TGTGCCACCAGTGACCTTGGACTAGCGGGAACTAGCACAGATACGCAGTATTTT. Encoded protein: CATSDLGLAGTSTDTQYF.

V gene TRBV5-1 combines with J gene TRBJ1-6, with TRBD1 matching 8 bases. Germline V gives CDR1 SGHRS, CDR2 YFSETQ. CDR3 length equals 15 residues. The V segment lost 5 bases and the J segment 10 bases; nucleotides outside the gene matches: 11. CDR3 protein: CASRSADRGHSPLHF. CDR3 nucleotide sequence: TGCGCCAGCAGGTCGGCCGACAGGGGTCACTCACCCCTCCACTTT. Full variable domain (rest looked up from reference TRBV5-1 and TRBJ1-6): KAGVTQTPRYLIKTRGQQVTLSCSPISGHRSVSWYQQTPGQGLQFLFEYFSETQRNKGNFPGRFSGRQFSNSRSEMNVSTLELGDSALYLCASRSADRGHSPLHFGNGTRLTVT.

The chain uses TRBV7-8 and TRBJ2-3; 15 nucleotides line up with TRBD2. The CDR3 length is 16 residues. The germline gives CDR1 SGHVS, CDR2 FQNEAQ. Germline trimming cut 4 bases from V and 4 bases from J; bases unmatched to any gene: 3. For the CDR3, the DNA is TGTGCCAGCAGCTCCGGACTAGCGGGAGGGGCAGATACGCAGTATTTT. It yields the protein CASSSGLAGGADTQYF.